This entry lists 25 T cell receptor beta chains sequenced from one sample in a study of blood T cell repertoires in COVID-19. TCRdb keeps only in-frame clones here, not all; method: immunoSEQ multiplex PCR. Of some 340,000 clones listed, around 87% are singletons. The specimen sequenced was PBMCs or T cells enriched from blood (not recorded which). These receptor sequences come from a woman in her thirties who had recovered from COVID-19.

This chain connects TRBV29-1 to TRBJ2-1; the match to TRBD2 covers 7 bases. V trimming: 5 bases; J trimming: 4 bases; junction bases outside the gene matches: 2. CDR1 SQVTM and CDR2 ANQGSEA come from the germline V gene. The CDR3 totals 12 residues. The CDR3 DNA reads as TGCAGCGTTCGCGGGGGTTACAATGAGCAGTTCTTC. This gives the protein CSVRGGYNEQFF.

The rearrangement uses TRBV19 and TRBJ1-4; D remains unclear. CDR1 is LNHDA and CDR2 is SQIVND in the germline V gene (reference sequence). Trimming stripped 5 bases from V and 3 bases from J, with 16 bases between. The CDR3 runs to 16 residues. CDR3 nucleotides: TGTGCCAGTAGTTTTTACGGAGGCGTATCTAATGAAAAACTGTTTTTT. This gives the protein CASSFYGGVSNEKLFF. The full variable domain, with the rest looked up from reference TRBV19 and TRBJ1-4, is DGGITQSPKYLFRKEGQNVTLSCEQNLNHDAMYWYRQDPGQGLRLIYYSQIVNDFQKGDIAEGYSVSREKKESFPLTVTSAQKNPTAFYLCASSFYGGVSNEKLFFGSGTQLSVL.

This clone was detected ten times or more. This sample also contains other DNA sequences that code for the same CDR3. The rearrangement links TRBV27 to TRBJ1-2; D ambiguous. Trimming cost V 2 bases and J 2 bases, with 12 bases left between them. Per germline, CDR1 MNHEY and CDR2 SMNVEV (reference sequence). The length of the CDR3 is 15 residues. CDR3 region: CASSLNPVLNYGYTF. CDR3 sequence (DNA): TGTGCCAGCAGTTTAAACCCGGTCTTAAACTATGGCTACACCTTC.

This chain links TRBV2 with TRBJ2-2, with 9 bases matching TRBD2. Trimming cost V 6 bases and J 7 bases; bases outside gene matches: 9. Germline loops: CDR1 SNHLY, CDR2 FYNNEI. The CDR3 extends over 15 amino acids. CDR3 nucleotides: TGTGCCAGCAGCTACGGGACTAGCATCGGCGGGGAGCTGTTTTTT. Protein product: CASSYGTSIGGELFF. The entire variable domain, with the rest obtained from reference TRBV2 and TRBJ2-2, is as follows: EPEVTQTPSHQVTQMGQEVILRCVPISNHLYFYWYRQILGQKVEFLVSFYNNEISEKSEIFDDQFSVERPDGSNFTLKIRSTKLEDSAMYFCASSYGTSIGGELFFGEGSRLTVL.

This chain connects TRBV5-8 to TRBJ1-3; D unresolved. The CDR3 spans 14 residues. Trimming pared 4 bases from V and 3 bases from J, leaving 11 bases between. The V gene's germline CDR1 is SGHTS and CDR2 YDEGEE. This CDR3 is CASSLTDLGNTIYF. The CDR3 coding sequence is TGTGCCAGCAGCCTTACAGATCTTGGAAACACCATATATTTT.

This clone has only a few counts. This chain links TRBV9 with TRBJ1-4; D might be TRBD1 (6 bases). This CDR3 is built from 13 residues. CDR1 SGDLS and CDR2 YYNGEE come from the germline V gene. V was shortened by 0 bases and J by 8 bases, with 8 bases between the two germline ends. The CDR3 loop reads CASSVGRGEKLFF. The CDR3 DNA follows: TGTGCCAGCAGCGTAGGCAGGGGCGAAAAACTGTTTTTT.

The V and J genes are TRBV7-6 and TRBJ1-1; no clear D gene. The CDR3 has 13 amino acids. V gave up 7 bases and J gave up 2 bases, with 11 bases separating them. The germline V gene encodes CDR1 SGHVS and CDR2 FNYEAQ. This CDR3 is CASKEGVNTEAFF. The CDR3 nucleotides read TGTGCCAGCAAAGAGGGCGTTAACACTGAAGCTTTCTTT.

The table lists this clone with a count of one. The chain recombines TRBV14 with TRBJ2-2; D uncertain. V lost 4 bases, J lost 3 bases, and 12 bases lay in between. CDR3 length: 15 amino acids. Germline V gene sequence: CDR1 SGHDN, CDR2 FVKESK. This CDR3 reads CASSLRAPYTGELFF. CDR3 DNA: TGTGCCAGCAGCCTACGTGCGCCCTACACCGGGGAGCTGTTTTTT. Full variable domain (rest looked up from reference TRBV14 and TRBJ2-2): EAGVTQFPSHSVIEKGQTVTLRCDPISGHDNLYWYRRVMGKEIKFLLHFVKESKQDESGMPNNRFLAERTGGTYSTLKVQPAELEDSGVYFCASSLRAPYTGELFFGEGSRLTVL.

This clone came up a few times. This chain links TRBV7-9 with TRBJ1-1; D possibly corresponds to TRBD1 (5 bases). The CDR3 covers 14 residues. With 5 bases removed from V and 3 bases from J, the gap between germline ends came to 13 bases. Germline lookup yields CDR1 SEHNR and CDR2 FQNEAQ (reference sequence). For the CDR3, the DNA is TGTGCCAGCAGCATCTCCAGGGCTTACACTGAAGCTTTCTTT. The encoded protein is CASSISRAYTEAFF.

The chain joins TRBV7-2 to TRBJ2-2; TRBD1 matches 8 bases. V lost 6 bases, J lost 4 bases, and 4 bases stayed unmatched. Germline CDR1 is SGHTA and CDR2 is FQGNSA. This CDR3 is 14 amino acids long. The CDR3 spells CASSTDRVTGELFF. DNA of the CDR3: TGTGCCAGCAGTACGGACAGGGTCACCGGGGAGCTGTTTTTT.

Written as DNA, the CDR3 is TGTGCCAGCAGCTTCCCGGGACAGGGAAGTGAAAAACTGTTTTTT. It is translated as CASSFPGQGSEKLFF. The gene calls are TRBV7-9 and TRBJ1-4, with 9 bases aligning to TRBD1. Germline-derived CDR1 and CDR2 are SEHNR and FQNEAQ (reference sequence). The CDR3 is made up of 15 amino acids. J gave up 7 bases and V 3 bases, and 6 bases lay outside the gene matches.

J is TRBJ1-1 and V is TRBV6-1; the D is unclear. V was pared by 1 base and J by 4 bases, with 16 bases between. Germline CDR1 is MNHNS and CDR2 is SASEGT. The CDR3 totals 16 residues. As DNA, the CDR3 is TGTGCCAGCAGTGAAGGGTCCGGGAAACTCAGCACTGAAGCTTTCTTT. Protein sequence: CASSEGSGKLSTEAFF.

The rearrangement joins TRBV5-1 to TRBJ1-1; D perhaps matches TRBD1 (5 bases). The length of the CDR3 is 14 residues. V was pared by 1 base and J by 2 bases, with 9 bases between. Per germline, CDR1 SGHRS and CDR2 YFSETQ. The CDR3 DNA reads TGCGCCAGCAGCTTGTTCGACAGTAACACTGAAGCTTTCTTT. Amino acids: CASSLFDSNTEAFF.

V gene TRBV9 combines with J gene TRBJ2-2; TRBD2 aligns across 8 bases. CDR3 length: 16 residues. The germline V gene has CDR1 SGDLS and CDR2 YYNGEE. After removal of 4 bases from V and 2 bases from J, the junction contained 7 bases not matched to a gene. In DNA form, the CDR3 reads TGTGCCAGCAGCCTTCTGAGCGGGGGAAACACCGGGGAGCTGTTTTTT. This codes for CASSLLSGGNTGELFF.

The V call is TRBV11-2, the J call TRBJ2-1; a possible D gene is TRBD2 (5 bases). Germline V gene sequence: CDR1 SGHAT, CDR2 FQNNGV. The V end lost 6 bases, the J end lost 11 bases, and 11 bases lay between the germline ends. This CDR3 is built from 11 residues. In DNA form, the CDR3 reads TGTGCCAGCAGTTCCGGGAATAAGCAGTTCTTC. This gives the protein CASSSGNKQFF.

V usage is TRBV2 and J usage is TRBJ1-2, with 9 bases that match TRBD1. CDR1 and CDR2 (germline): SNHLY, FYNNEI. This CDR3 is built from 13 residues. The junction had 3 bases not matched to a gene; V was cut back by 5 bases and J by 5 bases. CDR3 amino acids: CASSWTGEYGYTF. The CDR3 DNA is TGTGCCAGCAGTTGGACAGGGGAGTATGGCTACACCTTC.

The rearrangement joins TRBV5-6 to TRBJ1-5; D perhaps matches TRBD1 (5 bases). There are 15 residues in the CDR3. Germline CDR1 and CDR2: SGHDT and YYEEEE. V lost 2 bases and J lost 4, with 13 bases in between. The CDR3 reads CASSLMGRVNQPQHF. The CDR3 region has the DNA TGTGCCAGCAGCTTAATGGGCAGGGTGAATCAGCCCCAGCATTTT.

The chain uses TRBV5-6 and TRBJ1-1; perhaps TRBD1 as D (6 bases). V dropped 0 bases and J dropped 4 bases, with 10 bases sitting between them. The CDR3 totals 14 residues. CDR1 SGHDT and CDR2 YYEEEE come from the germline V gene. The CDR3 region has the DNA TGTGCCAGCAGCTTGGATCAGGGGCCCACTGAAGCTTTCTTT. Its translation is CASSLDQGPTEAFF.

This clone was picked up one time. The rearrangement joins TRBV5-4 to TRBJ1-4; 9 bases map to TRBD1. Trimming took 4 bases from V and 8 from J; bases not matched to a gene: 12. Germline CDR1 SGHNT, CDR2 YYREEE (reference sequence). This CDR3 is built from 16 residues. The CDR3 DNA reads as TGTGCCAGCAGCCCGCCCCCGGGACAGGGTGGGGAAAAACTGTTTTTT. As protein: CASSPPPGQGGEKLFF.

CDR3 DNA sequence: TGTGCCAGCAGCCTCACAATGCCGGGACAGGAGAATGAAAAACTGTTTTTT. Protein sequence: CASSLTMPGQENEKLFF. V is TRBV3-1 (or the pseudogene TRBV3-2) and J is TRBJ1-4; 8 nucleotides match TRBD1. This CDR3 spans 17 amino acids. Germline V gene data show CDR1 as LGHDT and CDR2 as YNNKEL (reference sequence). The V and J ends lost 4 bases and 5 bases, in that order; junction bases with no gene match: 12.

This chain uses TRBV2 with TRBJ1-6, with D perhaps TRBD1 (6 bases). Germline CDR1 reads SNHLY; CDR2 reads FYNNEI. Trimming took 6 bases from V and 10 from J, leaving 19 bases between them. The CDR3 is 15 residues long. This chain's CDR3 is CASSATQGSVSPLHF. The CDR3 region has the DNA TGTGCCAGCAGCGCCACCCAGGGGTCCGTGTCACCCCTCCACTTT.

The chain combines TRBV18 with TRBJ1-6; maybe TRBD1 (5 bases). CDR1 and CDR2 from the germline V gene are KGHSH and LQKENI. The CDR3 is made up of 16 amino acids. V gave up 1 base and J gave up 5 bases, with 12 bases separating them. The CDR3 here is CASSPQTQGNNSPLHF. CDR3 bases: TGTGCCAGCTCACCACAAACCCAGGGAAATAATTCACCCCTCCACTTT. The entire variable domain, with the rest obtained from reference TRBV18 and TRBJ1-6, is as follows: NAGVMQNPRHLVRRRGQEARLRCSPMKGHSHVYWYRQLPEEGLKFMVYLQKENIIDESGMPKERFSAEFPKEGPSILRIQQVVRGDSAAYFCASSPQTQGNNSPLHFGNGTRLTVT.

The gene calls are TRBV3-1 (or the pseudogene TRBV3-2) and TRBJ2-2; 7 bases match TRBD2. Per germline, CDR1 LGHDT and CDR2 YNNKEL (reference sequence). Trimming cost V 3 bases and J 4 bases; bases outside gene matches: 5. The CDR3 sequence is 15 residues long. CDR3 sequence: CASSHGGSGTGELFF. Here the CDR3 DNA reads TGTGCCAGCAGCCACGGGGGGTCGGGCACCGGGGAGCTGTTTTTT.

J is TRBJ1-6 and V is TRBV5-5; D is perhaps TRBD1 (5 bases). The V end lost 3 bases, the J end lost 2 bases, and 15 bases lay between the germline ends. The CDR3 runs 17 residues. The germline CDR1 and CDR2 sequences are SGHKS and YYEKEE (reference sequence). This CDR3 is CASSSGTPTTYNSPLHF. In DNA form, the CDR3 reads TGTGCCAGCAGCTCTGGGACTCCCACCACCTATAATTCACCCCTCCACTTT.

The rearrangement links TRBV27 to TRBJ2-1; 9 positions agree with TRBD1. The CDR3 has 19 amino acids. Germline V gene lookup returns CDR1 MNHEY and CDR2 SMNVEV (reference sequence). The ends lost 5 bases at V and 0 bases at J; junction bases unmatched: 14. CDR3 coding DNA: TGTGCCAGCAGTAGAAGGGGACAGGGCTTTAAGAGCTCCTACAATGAGCAGTTCTTC. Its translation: CASSRRGQGFKSSYNEQFF.